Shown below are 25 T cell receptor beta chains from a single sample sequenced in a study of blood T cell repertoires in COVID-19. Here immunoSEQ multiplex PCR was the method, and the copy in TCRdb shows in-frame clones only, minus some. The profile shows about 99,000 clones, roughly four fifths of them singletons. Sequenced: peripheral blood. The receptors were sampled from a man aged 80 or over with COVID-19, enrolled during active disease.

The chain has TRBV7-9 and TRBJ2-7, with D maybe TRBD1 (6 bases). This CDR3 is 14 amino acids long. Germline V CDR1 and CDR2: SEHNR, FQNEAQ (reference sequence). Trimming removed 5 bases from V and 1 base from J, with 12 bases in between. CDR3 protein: CASSRTGLSYEQYF. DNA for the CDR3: TGTGCCAGCAGCCGAACAGGGCTGTCCTACGAGCAGTACTTC.

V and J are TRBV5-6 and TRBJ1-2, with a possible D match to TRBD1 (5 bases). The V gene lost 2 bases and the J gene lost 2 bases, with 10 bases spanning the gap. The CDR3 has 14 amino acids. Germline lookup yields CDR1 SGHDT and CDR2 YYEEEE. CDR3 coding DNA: TGTGCCAGCAGCTTTACAGGAAGGAACTATGGCTACACCTTC. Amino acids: CASSFTGRNYGYTF.

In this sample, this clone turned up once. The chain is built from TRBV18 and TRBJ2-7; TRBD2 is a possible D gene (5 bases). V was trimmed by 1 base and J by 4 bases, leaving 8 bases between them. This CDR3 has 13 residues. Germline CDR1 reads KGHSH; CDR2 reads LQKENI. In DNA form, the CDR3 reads TGTGCCAGCTCACCACGAGAGCGGTACGAGCAGTACTTC. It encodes CASSPRERYEQYF.

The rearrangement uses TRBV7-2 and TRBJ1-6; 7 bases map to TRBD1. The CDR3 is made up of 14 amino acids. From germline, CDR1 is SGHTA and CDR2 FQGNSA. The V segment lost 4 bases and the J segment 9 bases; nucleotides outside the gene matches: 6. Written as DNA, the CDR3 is TGTGCCAGCAGCTCACAGGGGCAGGCTTCACCCCTCCACTTT. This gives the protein CASSSQGQASPLHF. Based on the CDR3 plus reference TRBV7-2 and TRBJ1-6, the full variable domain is GAGVSQSPSNKVTEKGKDVELRCDPISGHTALYWYRQSLGQGLEFLIYFQGNSAPDKSGLPSDRFSAERTGGSVSTLTIQRTQQEDSAVYLCASSSQGQASPLHFGNGTRLTVT.

The CDR3 DNA reads as TGCAGTGGAGAGGTCGTAGCCAAAGAGACCCAGTACTTC. Its translation: CSGEVVAKETQYF. The gene calls are TRBV29-1 and TRBJ2-5; D is ambiguous. Per the germline V gene, CDR1 is SQVTM and CDR2 is ANQGSEA. This CDR3 contains 13 residues.

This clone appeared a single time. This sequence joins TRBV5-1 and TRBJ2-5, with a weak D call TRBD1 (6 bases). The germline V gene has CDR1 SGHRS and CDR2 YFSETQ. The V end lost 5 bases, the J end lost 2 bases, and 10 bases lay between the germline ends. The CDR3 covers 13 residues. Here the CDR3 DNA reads TGCGCCAGCAGGCAGGGGATACAAGAGACCCAGTACTTC. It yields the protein CASRQGIQETQYF.

The CDR3 loop reads CASSPSPWLGLGDEQFF. As DNA, the CDR3 is TGCGCCAGCAGCCCCTCCCCCTGGCTGGGACTAGGCGATGAGCAGTTCTTC. The chain employs TRBV4-1 and TRBJ2-1, with 8 bases aligning to TRBD2. CDR1 and CDR2 from the germline V gene are MGHRA and YSYEKL. There are 17 residues in the CDR3. With V trimmed by 4 bases and J by 8 bases, 16 bases remained unmatched.

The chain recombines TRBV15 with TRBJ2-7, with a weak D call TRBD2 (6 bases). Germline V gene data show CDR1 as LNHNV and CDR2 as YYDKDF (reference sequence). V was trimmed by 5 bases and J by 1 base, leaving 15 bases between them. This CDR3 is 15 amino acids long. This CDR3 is CATSSRSGESYEQYF. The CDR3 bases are TGTGCCACCAGCTCTCGTTCGGGGGAGTCCTACGAGCAGTACTTC.

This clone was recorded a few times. Written as DNA, the CDR3 is TGTGCCAGCAGCCAAGTTACAAACGAGCAGTACTTC. Translating it yields CASSQVTNEQYF. This chain connects TRBV3-1 (or the pseudogene TRBV3-2) to TRBJ2-7; D uncertain. The CDR3 has 12 residues. Trimming removed 1 base from V and 5 bases from J, with 6 bases in between. Germline assignment: CDR1 LGHDT and CDR2 YNNKEL (reference sequence).

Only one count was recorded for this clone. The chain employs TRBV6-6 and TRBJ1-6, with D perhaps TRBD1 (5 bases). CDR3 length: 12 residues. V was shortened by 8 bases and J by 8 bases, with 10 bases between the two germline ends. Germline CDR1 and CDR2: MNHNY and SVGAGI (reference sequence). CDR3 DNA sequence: TGTGCCAGCTCGGGACTGGATTCACCCCTCCACTTT. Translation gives CASSGLDSPLHF.

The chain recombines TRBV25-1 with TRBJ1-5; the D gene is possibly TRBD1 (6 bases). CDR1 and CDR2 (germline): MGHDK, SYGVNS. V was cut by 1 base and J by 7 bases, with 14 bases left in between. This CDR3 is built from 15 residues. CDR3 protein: CASSESRAQGQPQHF. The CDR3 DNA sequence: TGTGCCAGCAGTGAATCCAGGGCACAGGGCCAGCCCCAGCATTTT.

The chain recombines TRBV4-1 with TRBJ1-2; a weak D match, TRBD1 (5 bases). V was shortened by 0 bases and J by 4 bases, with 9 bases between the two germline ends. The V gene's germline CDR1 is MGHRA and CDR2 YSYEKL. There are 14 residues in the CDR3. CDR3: CASSQDPRAYGYTF. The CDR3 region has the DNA TGCGCCAGCAGCCAAGATCCCAGGGCCTATGGCTACACCTTC.

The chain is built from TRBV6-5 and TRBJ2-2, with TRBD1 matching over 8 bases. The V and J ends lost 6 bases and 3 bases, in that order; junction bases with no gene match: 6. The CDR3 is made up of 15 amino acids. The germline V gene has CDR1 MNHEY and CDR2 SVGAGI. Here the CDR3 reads CASSQRQGHTGELFF. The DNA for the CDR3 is TGTGCCAGCAGCCAAAGACAGGGGCACACCGGGGAGCTGTTTTTT.

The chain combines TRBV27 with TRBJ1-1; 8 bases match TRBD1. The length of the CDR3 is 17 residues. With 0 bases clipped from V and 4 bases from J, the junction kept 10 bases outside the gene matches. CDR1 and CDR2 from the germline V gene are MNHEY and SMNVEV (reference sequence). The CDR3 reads CASSLSNRGGRGTEAFF. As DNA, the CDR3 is TGTGCCAGCAGTTTATCGAACAGGGGGGGAAGAGGCACTGAAGCTTTCTTT.

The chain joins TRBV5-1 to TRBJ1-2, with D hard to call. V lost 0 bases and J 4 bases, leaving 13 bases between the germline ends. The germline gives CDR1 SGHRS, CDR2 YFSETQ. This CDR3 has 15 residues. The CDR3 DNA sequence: TGCGCCAGCAGCTTGGTTGGGGAGTCGACCTATGGCTACACCTTC. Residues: CASSLVGESTYGYTF.

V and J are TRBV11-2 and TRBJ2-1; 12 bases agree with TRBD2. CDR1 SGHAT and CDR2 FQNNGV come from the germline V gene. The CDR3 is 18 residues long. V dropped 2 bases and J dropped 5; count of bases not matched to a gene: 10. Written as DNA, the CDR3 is TGTGCCAGCAGCTTATCCCTGCCGACTAGCGGGAGTAACAATGAGCAGTTCTTC. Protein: CASSLSLPTSGSNNEQFF. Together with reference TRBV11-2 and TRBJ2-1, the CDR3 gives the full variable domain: EAGVAQSPRYKIIEKRQSVAFWCNPISGHATLYWYQQILGQGPKLLIQFQNNGVVDDSQLPKDRFSAERLKGVDSTLKIQPAKLEDSAVYLCASSLSLPTSGSNNEQFFGPGTRLTVL.

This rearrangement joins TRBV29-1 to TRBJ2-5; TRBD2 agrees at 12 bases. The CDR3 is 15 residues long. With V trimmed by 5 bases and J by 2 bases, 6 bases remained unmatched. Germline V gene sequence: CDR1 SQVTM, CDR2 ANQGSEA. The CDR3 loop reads CSVRLAGVIQETQYF. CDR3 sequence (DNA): TGCAGCGTTCGACTAGCGGGAGTGATACAAGAGACCCAGTACTTC. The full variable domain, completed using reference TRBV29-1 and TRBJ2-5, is SAVISQKPSRDICQRGTSLTIQCQVDSQVTMMFWYRQQPGQSLTLIATANQGSEATYESGFVIDKFPISRPNLTFSTLTVSNMSPEDSSIYLCSVRLAGVIQETQYFGPGTRLLVL.

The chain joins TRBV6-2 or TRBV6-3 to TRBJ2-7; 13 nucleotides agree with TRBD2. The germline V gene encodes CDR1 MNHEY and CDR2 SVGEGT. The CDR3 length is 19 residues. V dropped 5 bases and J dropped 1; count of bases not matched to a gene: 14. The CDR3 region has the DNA TGTGCCAGCAGTACCAGGAGCCCGACTAGCGGGAGGAGATCCTACGAGCAGTACTTC. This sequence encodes CASSTRSPTSGRRSYEQYF.

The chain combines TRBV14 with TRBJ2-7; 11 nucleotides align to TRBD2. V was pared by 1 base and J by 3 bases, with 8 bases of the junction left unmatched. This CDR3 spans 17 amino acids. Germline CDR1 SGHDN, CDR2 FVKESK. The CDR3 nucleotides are TGTGCCAGCAGCCAAGTTGAGCTAGCGGGAGGATGCTACGAGCAGTACTTC. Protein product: CASSQVELAGGCYEQYF.

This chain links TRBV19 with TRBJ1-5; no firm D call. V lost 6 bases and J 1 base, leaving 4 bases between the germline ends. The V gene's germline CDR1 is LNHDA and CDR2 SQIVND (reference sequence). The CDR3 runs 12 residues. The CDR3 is CASSMSNQPQHF. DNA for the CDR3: TGTGCCAGTAGCATGAGCAATCAGCCCCAGCATTTT.

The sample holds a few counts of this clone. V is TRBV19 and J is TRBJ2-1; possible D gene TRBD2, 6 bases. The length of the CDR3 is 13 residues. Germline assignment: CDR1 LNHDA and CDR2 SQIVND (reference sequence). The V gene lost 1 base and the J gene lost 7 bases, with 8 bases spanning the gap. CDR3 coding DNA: TGTGCCAGTAGTATAGGCGGGAAGAATGAGCAGTTCTTC. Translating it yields CASSIGGKNEQFF.

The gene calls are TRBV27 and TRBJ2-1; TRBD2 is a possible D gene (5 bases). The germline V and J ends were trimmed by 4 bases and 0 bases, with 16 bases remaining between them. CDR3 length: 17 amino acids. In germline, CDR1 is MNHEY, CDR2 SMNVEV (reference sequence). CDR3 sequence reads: CASSSDMRAISYNEQFF. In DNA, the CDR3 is TGTGCCAGCAGTTCCGATATGCGGGCTATCTCCTACAATGAGCAGTTCTTC.

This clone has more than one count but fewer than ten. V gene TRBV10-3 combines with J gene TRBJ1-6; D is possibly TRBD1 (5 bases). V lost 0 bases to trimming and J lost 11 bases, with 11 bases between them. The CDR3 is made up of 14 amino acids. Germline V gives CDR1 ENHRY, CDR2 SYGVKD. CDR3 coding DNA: TGTGCCATCAGTGAGTCCGGGGGAGCGACACCCCTCCACTTT. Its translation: CAISESGGATPLHF.

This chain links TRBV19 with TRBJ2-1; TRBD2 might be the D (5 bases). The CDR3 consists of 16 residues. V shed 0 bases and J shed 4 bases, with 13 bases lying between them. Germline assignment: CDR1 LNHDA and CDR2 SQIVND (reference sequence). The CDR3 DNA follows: TGTGCCAGTAGTATAGACGCGGGTCACGCTTACAATGAGCAGTTCTTC. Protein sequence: CASSIDAGHAYNEQFF. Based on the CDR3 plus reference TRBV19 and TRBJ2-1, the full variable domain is DGGITQSPKYLFRKEGQNVTLSCEQNLNHDAMYWYRQDPGQGLRLIYYSQIVNDFQKGDIAEGYSVSREKKESFPLTVTSAQKNPTAFYLCASSIDAGHAYNEQFFGPGTRLTVL.

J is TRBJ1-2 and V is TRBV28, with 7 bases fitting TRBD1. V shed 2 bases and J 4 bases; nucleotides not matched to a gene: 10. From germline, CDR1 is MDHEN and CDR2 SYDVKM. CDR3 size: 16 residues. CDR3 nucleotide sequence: TGTGCCAGCAGTTTAATAACGACAGGGCGAGGCTATGGCTACACCTTC. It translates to CASSLITTGRGYGYTF.